Reported below is one T cell receptor (beta chain). This entry belongs to a study of monozygotic twins with inflammatory bowel disease. TCRdb re-analyzed the 5' RACE reads; it lists each CDR3 protein once, without DNA. The table lists fewer than 550,000 distinct CDR3 sequences, with 2.4% in the top ten. Germline V gene data show CDR1 as SGDLS and CDR2 as YYNGEE. The CDR3 is made up of 15 amino acids. This TCR was recovered from a human donor with ulcerative colitis or Crohn's disease, or a healthy co-twin of an affected twin (not recorded which). Input material: blood. V usage is TRBV9 and J usage is TRBJ2-5; TCRdb's D gene call, TRBD1, goes unchecked for lack of DNA. The CDR3 spells CASSVTPRSQETQYF.